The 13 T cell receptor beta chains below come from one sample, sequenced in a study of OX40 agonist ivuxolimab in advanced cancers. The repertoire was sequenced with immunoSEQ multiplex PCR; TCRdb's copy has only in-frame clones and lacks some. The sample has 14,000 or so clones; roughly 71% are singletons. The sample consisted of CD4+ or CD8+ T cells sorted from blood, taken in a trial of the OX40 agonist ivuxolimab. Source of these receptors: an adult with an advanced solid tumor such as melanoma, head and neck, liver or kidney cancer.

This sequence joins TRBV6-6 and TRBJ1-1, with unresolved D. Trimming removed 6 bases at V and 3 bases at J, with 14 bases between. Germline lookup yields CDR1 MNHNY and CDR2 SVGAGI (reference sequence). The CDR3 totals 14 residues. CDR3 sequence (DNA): TGTGCCAGCAGCTCATCCCCCGGGGACACTGAAGCTTTCTTT. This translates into CASSSSPGDTEAFF.

The CDR3 here is CASSYPEKDMGDGYTF. For the CDR3, the DNA is TGTGCCAGTAGTTACCCCGAGAAGGACATGGGGGACGGCTACACCTTC. This chain connects TRBV19 to TRBJ1-2; possible D gene TRBD1, 5 bases. The CDR3 has 16 residues. V shed 5 bases and J shed 8 bases, with 24 bases lying between them. Looked up from germline, CDR1 is LNHDA and CDR2 is SQIVND (reference sequence).

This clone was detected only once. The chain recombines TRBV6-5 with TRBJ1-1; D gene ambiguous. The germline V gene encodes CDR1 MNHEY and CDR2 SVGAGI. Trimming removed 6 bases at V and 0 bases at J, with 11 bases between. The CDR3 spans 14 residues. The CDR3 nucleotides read TGTGCCAGCAGGGACCCGGGAGTGAACACTGAAGCTTTCTTT. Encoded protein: CASRDPGVNTEAFF.

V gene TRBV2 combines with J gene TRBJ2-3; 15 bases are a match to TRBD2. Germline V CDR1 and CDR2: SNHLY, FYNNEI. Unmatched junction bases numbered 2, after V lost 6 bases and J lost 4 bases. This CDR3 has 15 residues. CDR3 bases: TGTGCCAGCAGAGGGACTAGCGGGGGGTCAGATACGCAGTATTTT. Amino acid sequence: CASRGTSGGSDTQYF. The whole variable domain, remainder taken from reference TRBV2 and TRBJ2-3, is EPEVTQTPSHQVTQMGQEVILRCVPISNHLYFYWYRQILGQKVEFLVSFYNNEISEKSEIFDDQFSVERPDGSNFTLKIRSTKLEDSAMYFCASRGTSGGSDTQYFGPGTRLTVL.

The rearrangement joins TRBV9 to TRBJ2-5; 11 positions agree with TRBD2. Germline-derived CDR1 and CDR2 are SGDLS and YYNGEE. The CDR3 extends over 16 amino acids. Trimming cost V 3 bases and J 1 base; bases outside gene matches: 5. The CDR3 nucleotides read TGTGCCAGCAGCGCGATAGCGGGGGGGCTCCAAGAGACCCAGTACTTC. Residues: CASSAIAGGLQETQYF.

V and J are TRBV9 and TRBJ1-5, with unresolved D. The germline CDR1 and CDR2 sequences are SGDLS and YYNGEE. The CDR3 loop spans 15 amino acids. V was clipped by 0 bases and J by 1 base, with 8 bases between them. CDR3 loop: CASSVDGESNQPQHF. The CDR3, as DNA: TGTGCCAGCAGCGTAGATGGGGAAAGCAATCAGCCCCAGCATTTT.

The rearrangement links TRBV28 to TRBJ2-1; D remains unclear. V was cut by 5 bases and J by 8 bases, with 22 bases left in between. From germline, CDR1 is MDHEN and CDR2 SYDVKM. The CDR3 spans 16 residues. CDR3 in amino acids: CASSPYSGTAIHEQFF. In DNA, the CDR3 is TGTGCCAGCAGTCCGTATAGTGGTACGGCCATCCATGAGCAGTTCTTC. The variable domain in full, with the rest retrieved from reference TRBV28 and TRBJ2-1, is DVKVTQSSRYLVKRTGEKVFLECVQDMDHENMFWYRQDPGLGLRLIYFSYDVKMKEKGDIPEGYSVSREKKERFSLILESASTNQTSMYLCASSPYSGTAIHEQFFGPGTRLTVL.

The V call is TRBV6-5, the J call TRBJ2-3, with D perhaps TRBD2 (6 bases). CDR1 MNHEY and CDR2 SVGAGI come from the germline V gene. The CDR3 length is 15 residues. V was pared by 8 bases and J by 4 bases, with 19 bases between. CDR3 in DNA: TGTGCCAGCGCCTGGACTAAATGGGGGGCAGATACGCAGTATTTT. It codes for CASAWTKWGADTQYF.

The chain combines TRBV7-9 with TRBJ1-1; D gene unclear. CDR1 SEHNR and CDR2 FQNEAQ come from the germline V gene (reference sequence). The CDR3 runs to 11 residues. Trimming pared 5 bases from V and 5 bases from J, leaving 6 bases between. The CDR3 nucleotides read TGTGCCAGCAGCCGTGGGACTGAAGCTTTCTTT. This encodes CASSRGTEAFF.

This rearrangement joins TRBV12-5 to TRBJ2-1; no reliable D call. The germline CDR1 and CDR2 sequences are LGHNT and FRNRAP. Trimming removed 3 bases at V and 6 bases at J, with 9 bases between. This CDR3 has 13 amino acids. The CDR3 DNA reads TGTGCTAGTGGTTTCGGTCAGCCCAATGAGCAGTTCTTC. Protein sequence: CASGFGQPNEQFF.

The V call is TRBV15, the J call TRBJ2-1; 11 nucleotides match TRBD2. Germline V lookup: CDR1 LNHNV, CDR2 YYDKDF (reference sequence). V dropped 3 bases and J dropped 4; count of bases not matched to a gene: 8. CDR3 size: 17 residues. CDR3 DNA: TGTGCCACCAGCAGTGACCTAGCGGGGGGACTATACAATGAGCAGTTCTTC. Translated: CATSSDLAGGLYNEQFF.

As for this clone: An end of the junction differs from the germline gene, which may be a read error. In DNA, the CDR3 is TGTGCCAGCAGCTCCGGGCCGACGGTCTTT. Amino acids: CASSSGPTVF. The chain links TRBV5-5 to TRBJ1-1, with D hard to call. CDR3 length: 10 amino acids. Germline CDR1 reads SGHKS; CDR2 reads YYEKEE (reference sequence).

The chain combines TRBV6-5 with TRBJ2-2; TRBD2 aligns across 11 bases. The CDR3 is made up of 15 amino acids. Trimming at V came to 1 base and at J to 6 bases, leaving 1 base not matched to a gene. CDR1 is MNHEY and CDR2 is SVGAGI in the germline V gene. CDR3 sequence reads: CASSYLLAGAGELFF. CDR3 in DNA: TGTGCCAGCAGTTACTTACTAGCGGGAGCCGGGGAGCTGTTTTTT.